The sequence of this T cell receptor beta chain was determined in a study of T-cell memory formation after mild COVID-19. CDR3 length equals 13 residues. CDR1 SQVTM and CDR2 ANQGSEA come from the germline V gene. The V and J ends lost 5 bases and 3 bases respectively, with 13 bases between them. MiXCR, run by TCRdb on the 5' RACE reads, gives a single entry per CDR3 protein. The table records approximately 350,000 distinct CDR3 sequences, approximately 29% of them present only once. The TCR sequence derives from an adult woman who had mild COVID-19 (a few samples of this study predate the infection). Cell type and time point are not known. Sequencing was done on a sample of PBMCs or a T cell subset sorted from them (not recorded which). V usage is TRBV29-1 and J usage is TRBJ2-5, with D tentatively TRBD1 (5 bases). CDR3 residues: CSVSGQVEETQYF. CDR3 DNA sequence: TGCAGCGTTTCAGGGCAGGTCGAAGAGACCCAGTACTTC. The full variable domain, rest sourced from reference TRBV29-1 and TRBJ2-5, is SAVISQKPSRDICQRGTSLTIQCQVDSQVTMMFWYRQQPGQSLTLIATANQGSEATYESGFVIDKFPISRPNLTFSTLTVSNMSPEDSSIYLCSVSGQVEETQYFGPGTRLLVL.